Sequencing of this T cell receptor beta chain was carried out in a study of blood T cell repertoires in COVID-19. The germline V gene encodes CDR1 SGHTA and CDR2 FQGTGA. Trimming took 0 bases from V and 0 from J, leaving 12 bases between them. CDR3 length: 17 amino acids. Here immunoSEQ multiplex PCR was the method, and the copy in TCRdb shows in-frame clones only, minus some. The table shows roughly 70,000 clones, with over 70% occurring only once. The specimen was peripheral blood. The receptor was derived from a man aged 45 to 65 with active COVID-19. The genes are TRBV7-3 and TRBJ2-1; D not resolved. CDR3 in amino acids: CASSLTAALSSYNEQFF. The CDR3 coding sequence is TGTGCCAGCAGCTTAACGGCGGCGTTGAGCTCCTACAATGAGCAGTTCTTC.